This T cell receptor beta chain was sequenced for a study of blood T cell repertoires in COVID-19. In the study overall: The origin of the acute and convalescent COVID-19 samples was the United States, Italy and Spain.

CDR1 and CDR2 (germline): MNHNY, SVGAGI (reference sequence). The CDR3 sequence is 15 residues long. V shed 6 bases and J 3 bases; nucleotides not matched to a gene: 8. As processed by the authors: Nucleated cell counts were estimated from reference gene primer amplification. Profiled with immunoSEQ multiplex PCR; TCRdb holds only in-frame clones, not every one. V and J calls and clone size follow that table, whereas D and trimming were derived from the DNA. The data show more than 95,000 clones, around 90% seen once. This clonotype was sampled from a human donor in a cohort sampled during active COVID-19. The sequenced sample consisted of peripheral blood. This chain connects TRBV6-6 to TRBJ1-1; 9 bases match TRBD1. The CDR3 DNA reads TGTGCCAGCAGACCACAGGGGGCGCGAGACACTGAAGCTTTCTTT. It encodes CASRPQGARDTEAFF.